This T cell receptor (beta chain) was captured in a study of blood T cells in healthy people across ages. Points from the study as a whole: Roughly linearly, TCR beta diversity per million T cells fell as age increased.

A second about 7 to 12 cycle PCR used barcoded and J-beta primers. With 12 random nucleotides, a template-switch adaptor tagged each individual cDNA molecule. A single record per CDR3 protein comes from TCRdb applying MiXCR to the 5' RACE reads. The sample has roughly 1,100,000 distinct CDR3 sequences; 20% to 25% are singletons. Only a few counts were recorded for this clonotype. Antigen unknown. This CDR3 spans 16 amino acids. Unmatched junction bases numbered 4, after V lost 3 bases and J lost 0 bases. Per germline, CDR1 SGHKS and CDR2 YYEKEE (reference sequence). These data were also reused for a study on T cells of mothers and their children.

This clonotype originated in a girl aged 2 to 9 in good health. This chain uses TRBV5-5 with TRBJ2-3; 10 positions match TRBD2. The specimen was blood. The CDR3 DNA reads as TGTGCCAGCAGCTCCATAGCGGGAGGCAGCACAGATACGCAGTATTTT. Translated, it gives CASSSIAGGSTDTQYF.